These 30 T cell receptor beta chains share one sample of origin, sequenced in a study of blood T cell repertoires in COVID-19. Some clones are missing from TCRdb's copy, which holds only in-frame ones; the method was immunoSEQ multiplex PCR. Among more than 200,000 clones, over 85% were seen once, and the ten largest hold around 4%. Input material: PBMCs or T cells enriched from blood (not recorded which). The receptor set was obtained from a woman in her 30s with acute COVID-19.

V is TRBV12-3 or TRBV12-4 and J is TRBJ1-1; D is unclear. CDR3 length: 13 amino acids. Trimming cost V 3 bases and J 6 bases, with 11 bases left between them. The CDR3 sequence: CASSLGSRSEAFF. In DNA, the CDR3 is TGTGCCAGCAGTTTGGGCAGCCGGTCTGAAGCTTTCTTT.

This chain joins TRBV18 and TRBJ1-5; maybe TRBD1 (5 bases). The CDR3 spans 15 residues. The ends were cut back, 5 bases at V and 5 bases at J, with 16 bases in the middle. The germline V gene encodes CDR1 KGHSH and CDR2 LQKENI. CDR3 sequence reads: CASSIGGDRDQPQHF. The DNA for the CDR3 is TGTGCCAGCTCAATTGGGGGGGACCGCGATCAGCCCCAGCATTTT. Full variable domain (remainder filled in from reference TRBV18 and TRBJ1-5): NAGVMQNPRHLVRRRGQEARLRCSPMKGHSHVYWYRQLPEEGLKFMVYLQKENIIDESGMPKERFSAEFPKEGPSILRIQQVVRGDSAAYFCASSIGGDRDQPQHFGDGTRLSIL.

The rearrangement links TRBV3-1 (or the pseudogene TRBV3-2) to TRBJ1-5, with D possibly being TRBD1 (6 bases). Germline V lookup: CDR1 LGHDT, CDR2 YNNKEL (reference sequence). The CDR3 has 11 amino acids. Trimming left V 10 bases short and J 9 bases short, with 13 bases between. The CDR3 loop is CAMTGLRPQHF. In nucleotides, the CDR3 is TGTGCCATGACAGGACTGAGGCCCCAGCATTTT.

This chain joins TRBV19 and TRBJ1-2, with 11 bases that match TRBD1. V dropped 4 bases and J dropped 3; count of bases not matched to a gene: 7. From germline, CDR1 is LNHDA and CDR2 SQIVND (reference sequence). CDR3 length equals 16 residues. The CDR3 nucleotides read TGTGCCAGTAGTACCTTCCGGACAGGGGGCCACTATGGCTACACCTTC. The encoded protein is CASSTFRTGGHYGYTF.

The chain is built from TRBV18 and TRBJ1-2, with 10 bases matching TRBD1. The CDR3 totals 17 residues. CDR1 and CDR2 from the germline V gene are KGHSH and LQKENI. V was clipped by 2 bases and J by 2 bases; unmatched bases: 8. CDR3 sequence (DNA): TGTGCCAGCTCACCATTGGCGGGACAGGGGACCAACTATGGCTACACCTTC. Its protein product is CASSPLAGQGTNYGYTF.

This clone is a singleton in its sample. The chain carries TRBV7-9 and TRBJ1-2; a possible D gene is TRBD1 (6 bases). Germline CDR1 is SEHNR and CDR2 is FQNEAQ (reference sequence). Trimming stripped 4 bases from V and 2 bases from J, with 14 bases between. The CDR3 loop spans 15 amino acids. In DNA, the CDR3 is TGTGCCAGCAGCTCTCGGACAGCTTTAAACTATGGCTACACCTTC. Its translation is CASSSRTALNYGYTF. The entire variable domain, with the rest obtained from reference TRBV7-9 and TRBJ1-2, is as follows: DTGVSQNPRHKITKRGQNVTFRCDPISEHNRLYWYRQTLGQGPEFLTYFQNEAQLEKSRLLSDRFSAERPKGSFSTLEIQRTEQGDSAMYLCASSSRTALNYGYTFGSGTRLTVV.

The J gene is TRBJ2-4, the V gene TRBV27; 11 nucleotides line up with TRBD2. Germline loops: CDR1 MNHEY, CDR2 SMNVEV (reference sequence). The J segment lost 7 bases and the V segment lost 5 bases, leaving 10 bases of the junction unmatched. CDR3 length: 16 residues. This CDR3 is CASSPLNSGGGNIQYF. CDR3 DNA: TGTGCCAGCAGTCCCCTGAATAGCGGGGGGGGGAACATTCAGTACTTC.

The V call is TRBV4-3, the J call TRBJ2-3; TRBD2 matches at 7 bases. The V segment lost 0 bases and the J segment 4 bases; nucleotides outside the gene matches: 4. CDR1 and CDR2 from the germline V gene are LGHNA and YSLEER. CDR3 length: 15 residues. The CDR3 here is CASSQDREGPDTQYF. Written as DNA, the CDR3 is TGCGCCAGCAGCCAAGACAGGGAGGGCCCAGATACGCAGTATTTT.

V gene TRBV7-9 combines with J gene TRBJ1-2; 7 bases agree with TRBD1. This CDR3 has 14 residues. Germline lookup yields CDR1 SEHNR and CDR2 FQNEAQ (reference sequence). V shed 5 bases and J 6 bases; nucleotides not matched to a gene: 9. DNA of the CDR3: TGTGCCAGCAGCCATTCCGGGACAGTGCATGGCTACACCTTC. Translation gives CASSHSGTVHGYTF.

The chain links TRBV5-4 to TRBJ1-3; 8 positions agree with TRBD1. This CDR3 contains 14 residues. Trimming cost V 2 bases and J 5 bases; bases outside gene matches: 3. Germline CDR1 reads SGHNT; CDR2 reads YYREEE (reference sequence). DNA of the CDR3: TGTGCCAGCAGCTTCGGACAGGGACGAAACACCATATATTTT. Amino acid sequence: CASSFGQGRNTIYF. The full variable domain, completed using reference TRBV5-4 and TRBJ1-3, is ETGVTQSPTHLIKTRGQQVTLRCSSQSGHNTVSWYQQALGQGPQFIFQYYREEENGRGNFPPRFSGLQFPNYSSELNVNALELDDSALYLCASSFGQGRNTIYFGEGSWLTVV.

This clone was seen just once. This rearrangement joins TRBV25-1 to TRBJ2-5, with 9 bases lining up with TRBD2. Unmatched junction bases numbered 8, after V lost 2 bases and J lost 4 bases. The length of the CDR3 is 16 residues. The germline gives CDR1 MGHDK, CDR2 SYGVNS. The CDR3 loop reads CASSEGSGGPRETQYF. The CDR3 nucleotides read TGTGCCAGCAGTGAAGGCAGCGGGGGGCCTAGAGAGACCCAGTACTTC.

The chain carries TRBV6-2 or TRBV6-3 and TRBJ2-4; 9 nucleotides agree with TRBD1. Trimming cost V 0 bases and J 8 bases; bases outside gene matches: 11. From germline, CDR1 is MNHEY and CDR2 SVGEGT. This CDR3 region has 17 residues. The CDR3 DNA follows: TGTGCCAGCAGTTACTCGCAGGCCGGACAGGGGATCGACATTCAGTACTTC. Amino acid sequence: CASSYSQAGQGIDIQYF.

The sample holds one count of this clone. CDR3 DNA: TGCGCCAGCAGCCTCGAACCGGGACAGATAGACCATGAGCAGTTCTTC. This sequence encodes CASSLEPGQIDHEQFF. The rearrangement uses TRBV5-1 and TRBJ2-1, with 7 bases matching TRBD1. The CDR3 covers 16 residues. CDR1 SGHRS and CDR2 YFSETQ come from the germline V gene. J lost 8 bases, V lost 4 bases, and 15 bases had no gene match.

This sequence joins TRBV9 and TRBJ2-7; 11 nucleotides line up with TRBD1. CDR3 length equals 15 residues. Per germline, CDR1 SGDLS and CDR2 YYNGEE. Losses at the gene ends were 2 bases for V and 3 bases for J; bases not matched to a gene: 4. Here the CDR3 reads CASSVSGTGGYEQYF. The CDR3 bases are TGTGCCAGCAGCGTCTCCGGGACAGGGGGCTACGAGCAGTACTTC.

CDR3 DNA: TGTGCCAGCACCGACACCGGGGGCACAGATACGCAGTATTTT. It specifies CASTDTGGTDTQYF. The chain combines TRBV11-3 with TRBJ2-3; possibly TRBD2 for D (5 bases). Trimming took 7 bases from V and 1 from J, leaving 12 bases between them. Germline V lookup: CDR1 SGHNT, CDR2 YENEEA. The CDR3 has 14 residues. Full variable domain (remainder filled in from reference TRBV11-3 and TRBJ2-3): EAGVVQSPRYKIIEKKQPVAFWCNPISGHNTLYWYLQNLGQGPELLIRYENEEAVDDSQLPKDRFSAERLKGVDSTLKIQPAELGDSAVYLCASTDTGGTDTQYFGPGTRLTVL.

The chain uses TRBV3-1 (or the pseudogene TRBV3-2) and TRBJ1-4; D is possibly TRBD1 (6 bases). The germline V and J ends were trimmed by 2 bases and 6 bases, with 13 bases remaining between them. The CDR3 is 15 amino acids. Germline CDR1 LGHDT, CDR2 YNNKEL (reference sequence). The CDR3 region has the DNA TGTGCCAGCAGCCAACGCAGGGGTCTTTATGAAAAACTGTTTTTT. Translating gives CASSQRRGLYEKLFF.

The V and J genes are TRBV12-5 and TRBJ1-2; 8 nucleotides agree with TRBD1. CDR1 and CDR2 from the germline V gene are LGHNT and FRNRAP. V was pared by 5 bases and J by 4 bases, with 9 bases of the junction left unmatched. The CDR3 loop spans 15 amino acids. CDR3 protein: CASGPQDREAYGYTF. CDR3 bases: TGTGCTAGTGGTCCCCAGGACAGGGAGGCCTATGGCTACACCTTC.

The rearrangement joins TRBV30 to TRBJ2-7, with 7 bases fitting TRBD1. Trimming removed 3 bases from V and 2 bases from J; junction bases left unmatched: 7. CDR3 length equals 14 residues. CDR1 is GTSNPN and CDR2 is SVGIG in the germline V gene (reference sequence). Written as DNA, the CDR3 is TGTGCCTGGAGCGCCGGGACAGTGACCTACGAGCAGTACTTC. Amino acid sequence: CAWSAGTVTYEQYF.

For the CDR3, the DNA is TGTGCCACCGGACAGTTTGGTAACGAGCAGTACTTC. It is translated as CATGQFGNEQYF. The chain uses TRBV24-1 and TRBJ2-7; D is perhaps TRBD1 (6 bases). The CDR3 loop spans 12 amino acids. Germline V CDR1 and CDR2: KGHDR, SFDVKD. The germline V and J ends were trimmed by 9 bases and 5 bases, with 13 bases remaining between them.

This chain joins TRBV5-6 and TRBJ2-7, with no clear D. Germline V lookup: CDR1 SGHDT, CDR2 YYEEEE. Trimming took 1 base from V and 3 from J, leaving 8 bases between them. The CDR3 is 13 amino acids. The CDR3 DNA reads TGTGCCAGCAGCTTGAAGACTTTCTACGAGCAGTACTTC. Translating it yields CASSLKTFYEQYF.

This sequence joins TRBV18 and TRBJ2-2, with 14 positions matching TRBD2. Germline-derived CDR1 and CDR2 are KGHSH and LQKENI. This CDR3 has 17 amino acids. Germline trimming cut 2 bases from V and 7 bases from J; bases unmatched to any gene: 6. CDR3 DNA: TGTGCCAGCTCACCAGGACTAGCGGGAGGAGGTTACGGGGAGCTGTTTTTT. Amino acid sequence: CASSPGLAGGGYGELFF. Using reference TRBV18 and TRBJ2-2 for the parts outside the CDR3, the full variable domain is NAGVMQNPRHLVRRRGQEARLRCSPMKGHSHVYWYRQLPEEGLKFMVYLQKENIIDESGMPKERFSAEFPKEGPSILRIQQVVRGDSAAYFCASSPGLAGGGYGELFFGEGSRLTVL.

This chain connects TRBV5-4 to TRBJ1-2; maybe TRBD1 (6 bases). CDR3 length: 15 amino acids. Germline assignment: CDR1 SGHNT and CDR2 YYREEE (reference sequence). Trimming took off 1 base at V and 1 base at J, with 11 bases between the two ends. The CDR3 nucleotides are TGTGCCAGCAGCTTGCCAGGGGCGAGTAACTATGGCTACACCTTC. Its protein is CASSLPGASNYGYTF. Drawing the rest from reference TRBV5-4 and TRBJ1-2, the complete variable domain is ETGVTQSPTHLIKTRGQQVTLRCSSQSGHNTVSWYQQALGQGPQFIFQYYREEENGRGNFPPRFSGLQFPNYSSELNVNALELDDSALYLCASSLPGASNYGYTFGSGTRLTVV.

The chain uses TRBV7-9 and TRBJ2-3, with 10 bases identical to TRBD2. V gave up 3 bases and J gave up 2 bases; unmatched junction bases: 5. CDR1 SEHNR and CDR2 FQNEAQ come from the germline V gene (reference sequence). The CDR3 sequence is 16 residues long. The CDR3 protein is CASSFVAGGPTDTQYF. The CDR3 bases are TGTGCCAGCAGCTTTGTAGCGGGGGGACCCACAGATACGCAGTATTTT.

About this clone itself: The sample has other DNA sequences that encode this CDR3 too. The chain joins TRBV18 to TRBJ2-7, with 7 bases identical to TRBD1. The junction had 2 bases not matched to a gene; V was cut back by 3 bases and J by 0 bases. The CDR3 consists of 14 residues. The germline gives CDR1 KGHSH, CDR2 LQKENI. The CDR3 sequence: CASSPRDSSYEQYF. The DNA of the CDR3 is TGTGCCAGCTCACCCCGGGACAGCTCCTACGAGCAGTACTTC.

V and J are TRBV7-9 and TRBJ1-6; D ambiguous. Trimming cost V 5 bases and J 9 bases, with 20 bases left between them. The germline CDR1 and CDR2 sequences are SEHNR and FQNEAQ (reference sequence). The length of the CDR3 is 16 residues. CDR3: CASSPSGRAEGSPLHF. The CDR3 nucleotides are TGTGCCAGCAGCCCCTCCGGCCGGGCAGAGGGTTCACCCCTCCACTTT.

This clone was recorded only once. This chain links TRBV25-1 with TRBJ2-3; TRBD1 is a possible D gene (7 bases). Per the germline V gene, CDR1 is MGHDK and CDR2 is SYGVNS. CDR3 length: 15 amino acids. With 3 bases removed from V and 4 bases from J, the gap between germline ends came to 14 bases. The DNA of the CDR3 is TGTGCCAGCAGTGATCCCATCAGGGGGGCAGATACGCAGTATTTT. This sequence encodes CASSDPIRGADTQYF. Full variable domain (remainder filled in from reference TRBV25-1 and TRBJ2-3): EADIYQTPRYLVIGTGKKITLECSQTMGHDKMYWYQQDPGMELHLIHYSYGVNSTEKGDLSSESTVSRIRTEHFPLTLESARPSHTSQYLCASSDPIRGADTQYFGPGTRLTVL.

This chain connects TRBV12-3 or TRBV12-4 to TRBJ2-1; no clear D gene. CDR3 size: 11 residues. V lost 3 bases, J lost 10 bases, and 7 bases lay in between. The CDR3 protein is CASSLPGEQFF. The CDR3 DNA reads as TGTGCCAGCAGTTTGCCAGGAGAGCAGTTCTTC.

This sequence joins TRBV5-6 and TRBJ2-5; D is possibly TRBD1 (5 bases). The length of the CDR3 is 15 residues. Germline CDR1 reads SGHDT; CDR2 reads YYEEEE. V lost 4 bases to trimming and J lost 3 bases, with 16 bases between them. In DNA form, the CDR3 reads TGTGCCAGCAGCACGGACATCTACCTAAAAGAGACCCAGTACTTC. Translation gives CASSTDIYLKETQYF. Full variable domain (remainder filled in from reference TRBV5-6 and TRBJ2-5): DAGVTQSPTHLIKTRGQQVTLRCSPKSGHDTVSWYQQALGQGPQFIFQYYEEEERQRGNFPDRFSGHQFPNYSSELNVNALLLGDSALYLCASSTDIYLKETQYFGPGTRLLVL.

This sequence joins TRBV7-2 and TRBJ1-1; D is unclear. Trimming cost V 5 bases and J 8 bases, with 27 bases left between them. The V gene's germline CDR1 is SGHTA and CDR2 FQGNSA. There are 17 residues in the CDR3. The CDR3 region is CASSPDVGSLTTVEAFF. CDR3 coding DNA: TGTGCCAGCAGCCCCGATGTAGGTTCGCTTACTACGGTCGAAGCTTTCTTT.

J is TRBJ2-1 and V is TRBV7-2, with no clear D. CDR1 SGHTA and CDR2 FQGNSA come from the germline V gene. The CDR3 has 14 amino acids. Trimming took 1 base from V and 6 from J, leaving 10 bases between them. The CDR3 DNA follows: TGTGCCAGCAGCTTAGACCCCGGTGGCAATGAGCAGTTCTTC. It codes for CASSLDPGGNEQFF.